What follows describes a single T cell receptor beta chain. The sample originates from a study of low-dose radiotherapy and immunotherapy resistance in tumors. Looking at the study overall: Cohort 2, a group dosed every two weeks at 1 Gy per fraction, received 13 Gy in total over 26 weeks.

First-strand cDNA used TRAV- and TRBV-specific primers, covering alpha and beta chains. Over roughly 19 PCR cycles, TCRs were amplified from a constant-region primer and V-primer adapter. TCRdb processed the reads anew with MiXCR; each CDR3 protein has one entry. The data hold approximately 6,300 distinct CDR3 sequences, with around two thirds observed a single time. All of the donors were given nivolumab, ipilimumab, aspirin, low-dose cyclophosphamide and low-dose radiotherapy as part of RACIN, a single-arm trial. This clonotype was obtained from a human donor with advanced metastatic prostate, ovarian, gallbladder or colorectal cancer (not recorded which). This table probably holds off-target reads from a library built for another chain.

CDR3 nucleotides: TGCGCCAGCAGCAAGGACAACTATGGCTACACCTTC. Translation gives CASSKDNYGYTF. The chain employs TRBV5-1 and TRBJ1-2; no definite D call. The CDR3 totals 12 residues. The germline CDR1 and CDR2 sequences are SGHRS and YFSETQ. V was trimmed by 4 bases and J by 2 bases, leaving 6 bases between them.